One and the same sample provided the 9 T cell receptor beta chains below, sequenced in a study of cytomegalovirus exposure and HLA in healthy donors. The table came from immunoSEQ multiplex PCR; TCRdb's copy has only in-frame clones and leaves some out. The top ten hold 0.92% of the sample, which has hundreds of thousands of clones, over 75% seen once. Sequencing was carried out using PBMCs. Receptor source: a woman aged 18-30 years in good health and CMV-seronegative.

This clone was counted a single time. The rearrangement uses TRBV9 and TRBJ2-7; weak D call: TRBD2 (6 bases). Germline values: CDR1 SGDLS, CDR2 YYNGEE. The CDR3 sequence is 15 residues long. Trimming left V 3 bases short and J 7 bases short, with 20 bases between. The CDR3, as DNA: TGTGCCAGCAGCGGACCTGGCCAGGGAGGACGGGAGCAGTACTTC. It codes for CASSGPGQGGREQYF.

The chain recombines TRBV9 with TRBJ2-7; a weak D match, TRBD1 (5 bases). CDR3 length: 15 residues. The germline V and J ends were trimmed by 0 bases and 0 bases, with 10 bases remaining between them. Germline values: CDR1 SGDLS, CDR2 YYNGEE. CDR3 amino acids: CASSVDPQGSYEQYF. The CDR3 nucleotides are TGTGCCAGCAGCGTAGATCCCCAGGGCTCCTACGAGCAGTACTTC.

This chain links TRBV28 with TRBJ2-3, with D possibly TRBD1 on 6 matching bases. The CDR3 length is 19 residues. V was trimmed by 2 bases and J by 4 bases, leaving 25 bases between them. Germline V lookup: CDR1 MDHEN, CDR2 SYDVKM. CDR3 amino acids: CASSLPYYRAGDFADTQYF. The CDR3 nucleotides are TGTGCCAGCAGTTTACCCTATTATAGGGCAGGGGATTTTGCAGATACGCAGTATTTT.

The chain has TRBV19 and TRBJ1-2, with D tentatively TRBD1 (5 bases). Germline assignment: CDR1 LNHDA and CDR2 SQIVND (reference sequence). CDR3 length: 12 residues. Trimming shortened V by 3 bases and J by 7 bases, and 9 bases separated the two germline ends. Here the CDR3 DNA reads TGTGCCAGTAGTATTACAGGCAGTGGCTACACCTTC. This codes for CASSITGSGYTF.

The rearrangement links TRBV5-1 to TRBJ2-3, with 12 bases aligning to TRBD2. The CDR3 length is 15 residues. Germline loops: CDR1 SGHRS, CDR2 YFSETQ. The V segment lost 6 bases and the J segment 6 bases; nucleotides outside the gene matches: 8. The CDR3 nucleotides read TGCGCCAGCAAACGACTAGCGGGAGTAGTCGATACGCAGTATTTT. It translates to CASKRLAGVVDTQYF.

The gene calls are TRBV27 and TRBJ2-1, with D possibly being TRBD2 (7 bases). CDR3 size: 17 residues. Germline values: CDR1 MNHEY, CDR2 SMNVEV (reference sequence). V was pared by 0 bases and J by 5 bases, with 17 bases between. The CDR3 is CASSLSWGGLLDNEQFF. The CDR3 region has the DNA TGTGCCAGCAGTTTATCTTGGGGGGGGCTCCTGGACAATGAGCAGTTCTTC.

This rearrangement joins TRBV27 to TRBJ1-4; weak D call: TRBD1 (6 bases). The CDR3 has 16 residues. The V end was cut by 5 bases, the J end by 5 bases, with 18 bases between. The germline V gene has CDR1 MNHEY and CDR2 SMNVEV (reference sequence). CDR3 coding DNA: TGTGCCAGCAGTCCTCACCAGGGTAGGGGGAATGAAAAACTGTTTTTT. It codes for CASSPHQGRGNEKLFF.

This chain uses TRBV30 with TRBJ2-7; D might be TRBD2 (6 bases). Germline CDR1 GTSNPN, CDR2 SVGIG (reference sequence). The CDR3 loop spans 13 amino acids. Trimming took off 8 bases at V and 6 bases at J, with 20 bases between the two ends. The CDR3 sequence: CALEGQGRREQYF. Here the CDR3 DNA reads TGTGCCCTGGAGGGTCAAGGGAGACGCGAGCAGTACTTC. Filled out from reference TRBV30 and TRBJ2-7, the complete variable domain reads SQTIHQWPATLVQPVGSPLSLECTVEGTSNPNLYWYRQAAGRGLQLLFYSVGIGQISSEVPQNLSASRPQDRQFILSSKKLLLSDSGFYLCALEGQGRREQYFGPGTRLTVT.

J is TRBJ2-7 and V is TRBV15, with unresolved D. CDR1 is LNHNV and CDR2 is YYDKDF in the germline V gene (reference sequence). Trimming removed 5 bases at V and 0 bases at J, with 23 bases between. The CDR3 extends over 18 amino acids. CDR3 in DNA: TGTGCCACCAGCCCAATGTGGAATCGGCGAACAGTCTCCTACGAGCAGTACTTC. Amino acid sequence: CATSPMWNRRTVSYEQYF.